Listed here are 12 T cell receptor beta chains from one sample, sequenced in a study of identical twins. Via MiXCR, TCRdb re-called the 5' RACE reads, giving one row per CDR3 protein. The sample consists of approximately 220,000 distinct CDR3 sequences, 7.5% of them appearing once. The same data also contributed to another study, on yellow fever vaccine responses in identical twins.

Sequencing was done on a sample of memory (CD45RO+) T cells sorted from blood. All receptors come from a woman aged 18 to 35 in good health.

This clonotype has a handful of counts. The DNA for the CDR3 is TGTGCCAGTAGTATGCCGGGACAGGGGGGAACAGATACGCAGTATTTT. The encoded protein is CASSMPGQGGTDTQYF. The V gene is TRBV19, the J gene TRBJ2-3; 11 bases fit TRBD1. The CDR3 consists of 16 residues. Germline loops: CDR1 LNHDA, CDR2 SQIVND (reference sequence). V lost 3 bases, J lost 3 bases, and 5 bases stayed unmatched.

This CDR3 reads CSASSGTGRETQYF. The CDR3 DNA reads as TGCAGTGCTAGCTCCGGGACGGGAAGAGAGACCCAGTACTTC. J is TRBJ2-5 and V is TRBV20-1; tentatively, D is TRBD1 or TRBD2 (5 bases each). Looked up from germline, CDR1 is DFQATT and CDR2 is SNEGSKA (reference sequence). V lost 3 bases to trimming and J lost 4 bases, with 15 bases between them. The CDR3 totals 14 residues.

This clonotype was counted ten times or more. In DNA form, the CDR3 reads TGTGCCAGCAGCTCTACAGGGGGAGGACCACCTGAGCAGTTCTTC. Protein product: CASSSTGGGPPEQFF. The rearrangement links TRBV7-9 to TRBJ2-1, with 8 bases identical to TRBD1. The CDR3 runs to 15 residues. V lost 4 bases and J lost 9; bases outside the gene matches: 11. The germline V gene encodes CDR1 SEHNR and CDR2 FQNEAQ (reference sequence).

The rearrangement joins TRBV6-7 to TRBJ2-1; D might be TRBD1 (6 bases). TRBV6-7 is an ORF, with its function uncertain. CDR3 size: 15 residues. The germline V and J ends were trimmed by 2 bases and 9 bases, with 17 bases remaining between them. CDR3 DNA: TGTGCCAGCAGTTACAGCCCGACACAGGGCCCTGAGCAGTTCTTC. Translation: CASSYSPTQGPEQFF.

The genes are TRBV6-2 or TRBV6-3 and TRBJ1-5; D not resolved. The CDR3 length is 12 residues. The V gene lost 7 bases and the J gene lost 5 bases, with 9 bases spanning the gap. Germline V gives CDR1 MNHEY, CDR2 SVGEGT. Written as DNA, the CDR3 is TGTGCCAGCACCGGAGGGTATCAGCCCCAGCATTTT. This gives the protein CASTGGYQPQHF.

This clonotype was observed a handful of times. This chain connects TRBV20-1 to TRBJ1-2; maybe TRBD1 (6 bases). The germline V and J ends were trimmed by 4 bases and 4 bases, with 10 bases remaining between them. CDR1 is DFQATT and CDR2 is SNEGSKA in the germline V gene (reference sequence). There are 12 residues in the CDR3. CDR3 sequence: CSANRVGYGYTF. The CDR3 DNA follows: TGCAGTGCTAACAGGGTTGGCTATGGCTACACCTTC.

This chain joins TRBV7-2 and TRBJ2-3; TRBD2 matches 10 bases. Germline assignment: CDR1 SGHTA and CDR2 FQGNSA. This CDR3 is 12 amino acids long. V was pared by 5 bases and J by 11 bases, with 4 bases of the junction left unmatched. The CDR3 DNA follows: TGTGCCAGCAGCACTTCTAGCGGGGGGCAGTATTTT. Amino acid sequence: CASSTSSGGQYF.

This clonotype was seen repeatedly, ten times or more. The V and J genes are TRBV4-3 and TRBJ1-5; 8 bases map to TRBD1. Germline CDR1 and CDR2: LGHNA and YSLEER. V trimming: 0 bases; J trimming: 2 bases; junction bases outside the gene matches: 6. This CDR3 comprises 17 residues. CDR3 loop: CASSQEYRGIGNQPQHF. Here the CDR3 DNA reads TGCGCCAGCAGCCAAGAGTACAGGGGGATTGGCAATCAGCCCCAGCATTTT.

V gene TRBV7-2 combines with J gene TRBJ2-7; TRBD2 agrees at 11 bases. Germline CDR1 is SGHTA and CDR2 is FQGNSA. V trimming: 1 base; J trimming: 0 bases; junction bases outside the gene matches: 5. The CDR3 length is 17 residues. The CDR3 DNA is TGTGCCAGCAGCTTAGTGGGCGGGACTAGCGGCTCCTACGAGCAGTACTTC. Its translation: CASSLVGGTSGSYEQYF.

The table lists this clonotype with a few counts. The rearrangement uses TRBV3-1 and TRBJ2-2, with 8 bases identical to TRBD1. Per the germline V gene, CDR1 is LGHDT and CDR2 is YNNKEL (reference sequence). Unmatched junction bases numbered 6, after V lost 5 bases and J lost 7 bases. CDR3 length: 14 amino acids. The DNA for the CDR3 is TGTGCCAGCAGCGCGACAGGGGCGGTCGGGGAGCTGTTTTTT. Residues: CASSATGAVGELFF. Drawing the rest from reference TRBV3-1 and TRBJ2-2, the complete variable domain is DTAVSQTPKYLVTQMGNDKSIKCEQNLGHDTMYWYKQDSKKFLKIMFSYNNKELIINETVPNRFSPKSPDKAHLNLHINSLELGDSAVYFCASSATGAVGELFFGEGSRLTVL.

The chain couples TRBV7-2 to TRBJ2-1; 11 bases map to TRBD2. V dropped 0 bases and J dropped 4; count of bases not matched to a gene: 5. Germline lookup yields CDR1 SGHTA and CDR2 FQGNSA. The CDR3 runs to 17 residues. The CDR3 loop is CASSLAGVAGGYNEQFF. CDR3 DNA: TGTGCCAGCAGCTTAGCGGGGGTAGCGGGAGGGTACAATGAGCAGTTCTTC.

This clonotype was observed at least ten times. V usage is TRBV15 and J usage is TRBJ2-2; 12 positions agree with TRBD2. This CDR3 has 15 amino acids. V was clipped by 2 bases and J by 6 bases; unmatched bases: 1. CDR1 is LNHNV and CDR2 is YYDKDF in the germline V gene (reference sequence). Here the CDR3 DNA reads TGTGCCACCAGCAGACTAGCGGGAGGGCCCGGGGAGCTGTTTTTT. The encoded protein is CATSRLAGGPGELFF.